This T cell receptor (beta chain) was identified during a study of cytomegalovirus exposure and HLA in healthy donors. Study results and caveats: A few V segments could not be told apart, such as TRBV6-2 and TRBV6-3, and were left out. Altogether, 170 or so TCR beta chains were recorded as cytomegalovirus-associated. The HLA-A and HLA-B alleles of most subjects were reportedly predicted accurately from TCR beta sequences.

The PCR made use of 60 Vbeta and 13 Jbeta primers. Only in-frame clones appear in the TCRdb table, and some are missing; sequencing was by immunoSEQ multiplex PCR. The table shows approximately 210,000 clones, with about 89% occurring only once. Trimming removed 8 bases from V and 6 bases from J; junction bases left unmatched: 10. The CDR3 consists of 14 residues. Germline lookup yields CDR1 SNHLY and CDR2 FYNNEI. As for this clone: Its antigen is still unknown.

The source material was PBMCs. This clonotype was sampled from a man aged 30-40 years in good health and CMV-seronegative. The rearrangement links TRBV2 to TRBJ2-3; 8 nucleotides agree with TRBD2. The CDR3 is CASPGGAGFDTQYF. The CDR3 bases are TGTGCCAGCCCCGGGGGGGCGGGGTTCGATACGCAGTATTTT. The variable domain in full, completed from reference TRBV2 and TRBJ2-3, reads EPEVTQTPSHQVTQMGQEVILRCVPISNHLYFYWYRQILGQKVEFLVSFYNNEISEKSEIFDDQFSVERPDGSNFTLKIRSTKLEDSAMYFCASPGGAGFDTQYFGPGTRLTVL.